This TCR beta chain was recovered during a study of cytomegalovirus exposure and HLA in healthy donors. Study at large: A previous analysis identified around 120 million unique TCR beta sequences derived from roughly 190 million T cells. General observations from the study: With later analysis, a missense DCLRE1C variant became linked to TCR beta V- and J-gene trimming. Relative to the approximately 670-donor mean, N-insertions were reportedly fewer in an Asian-associated ancestry cluster in a later analysis.

V was shortened by 2 bases and J by 1 base, with 10 bases between the two germline ends. The CDR3 runs to 16 residues. Germline-derived CDR1 and CDR2 are SGHDT and YYEEEE. Vbeta (60) and Jbeta (13) primers were used in the PCR. TCRdb's copy holds only in-frame clones and misses some; the assay was immunoSEQ multiplex PCR. This sample lists roughly 120,000 clones; its ten largest clones have about 6.8%. Points on this clone: Its target is not known.

The TCR originated in a middle-aged man in good health and CMV-seropositive. The sample comprised PBMCs. The chain employs TRBV5-6 and TRBJ2-6, with TRBD2 as a possible D gene (5 bases). This chain's CDR3 is CASSFRGLSGANVLTF. In DNA, the CDR3 is TGTGCCAGCAGCTTCAGAGGGCTATCTGGGGCCAACGTCCTGACTTTC.